This TCR beta chain was captured in a study of blood T cell repertoires in COVID-19. Across the study: COVID-19 samples from acute and convalescent phases originated in the United States, Italy and Spain. PBMCs, B-cell-depleted T cells, or T cells provided the cDNA or gDNA that made up the material.

Generated by immunoSEQ multiplex PCR, the TCRdb table keeps only in-frame clones and is missing some. The data show almost 350,000 clones, with more than 70% seen just once and approximately 4.1% held by the top ten. Germline loops: CDR1 SGHRS, CDR2 YFSETQ. V was clipped by 4 bases and J by 1 base; unmatched bases: 7. The CDR3 has 15 residues. This clone was recorded once. A Seattle source enrolled patients during active infection and followed them longitudinally. Specimen: peripheral blood. The chain has TRBV5-1 and TRBJ1-1; TRBD1 aligns across 7 bases. This receptor was identified in a woman aged 55-69 years with COVID-19, enrolled during active disease. The CDR3 is CASSATDRRNTEAFF. The CDR3 DNA reads as TGCGCCAGCAGCGCTACGGACAGGAGGAACACTGAAGCTTTCTTT.